One and the same sample provided the 6 T cell receptor beta chains below, sequenced in a study of spatial heterogeneity in lung cancer (dated by TCRdb to about 2019). Results and caveats for the whole study, not just this receptor: The number of expanded intratumoral alpha and beta TCRs correlated with the tumor nonsynonymous mutation count.

Libraries were made using 5' RACE. Data came from a NextSeq 500. TCRdb reprocessed the public reads (quality trimming at Q25 with fastp, clone calling with MiXCR) and kept in-frame beta chains. Each entry merges the rows of one CDR3 protein and shows their most common DNA and genes. The sample yields thousands of distinct CDR3 sequences; 13% to 15% were counted once. The top ten clonotypes cover more than 13% of the sample. Sample time point, as interpreted from the label and publication: sample taken at primary tumor resection. These receptors are not linked to any known antigen. Sequenced material: lung tumor tissue, taken at surgery. Receptor source: a male donor with early-stage non-small cell lung cancer.

In this sample, this clonotype turned up many times. This sequence joins TRBV7-3 and TRBJ2-1; D unclear. CDR1 is SGHTA and CDR2 is FQGTGA in the germline V gene. The CDR3 covers 16 residues. Trimming took off 3 bases at V and 0 bases at J, with 12 bases between the two ends. CDR3 protein: CASSLDAPGSYNEQFF. The CDR3 nucleotides read TGTGCCAGCAGCTTGGACGCCCCGGGCTCCTACAATGAGCAGTTCTTC.

In its sample, this clonotype was seen many times. V usage is TRBV6-1 and J usage is TRBJ1-3; D perhaps matches TRBD1 (6 bases). Trimming took off 2 bases at V and 0 bases at J, with 8 bases between the two ends. Germline CDR1 MNHNS, CDR2 SASEGT. This CDR3 is built from 15 residues. The DNA for the CDR3 is TGTGCCAGCAGTGAACAGGGGAGCTCTGGAAACACCATATATTTT. As protein: CASSEQGSSGNTIYF.

This clonotype was seen ten or more times. The rearrangement uses TRBV2 and TRBJ1-1; D ambiguous. Between the trimmed V and J ends, which lost 6 bases and 5 bases, there was a span of 10 bases. This CDR3 region has 12 residues. Germline V gives CDR1 SNHLY, CDR2 FYNNEI. The CDR3 reads CASRFRGTEAFF. CDR3 DNA: TGTGCCAGCAGATTTAGAGGGACTGAAGCTTTCTTT.

This clonotype is categorized as medium-sized (0.01 to 0.1%). This chain links TRBV29-1 with TRBJ2-3; 16 bases line up with TRBD2. The CDR3 runs to 19 residues. CDR1 is SQVTM and CDR2 is ANQGSEA in the germline V gene. With 1 base clipped from V and 4 bases from J, the junction kept 11 bases outside the gene matches. In DNA form, the CDR3 reads TGCAGCGTTGAAGTGGGTGATGGGACTAGCGGGAGGGCAGCAGATACGCAGTATTTT. Its translation: CSVEVGDGTSGRAADTQYF.

The table lists this clonotype with many counts. The chain combines TRBV7-3 with TRBJ1-6; 12 positions agree with TRBD1. The CDR3 extends over 19 amino acids. The V and J ends lost 6 bases and 6 bases, in that order; junction bases with no gene match: 15. Germline V gene data show CDR1 as SGHTA and CDR2 as FQGTGA. Here the CDR3 DNA reads TGTGCCAGCAGGGGACCGGGACAGGGGGCAATAGTATCTAATTCACCCCTCCACTTT. It specifies CASRGPGQGAIVSNSPLHF.

This clonotype was observed a handful of times. The chain couples TRBV28 to TRBJ1-2; 10 nucleotides align to TRBD1. The CDR3 has 13 residues. Germline V lookup: CDR1 MDHEN, CDR2 SYDVKM. The V segment lost 2 bases and the J segment 7 bases; nucleotides outside the gene matches: 1. CDR3 loop: CASSLGTGVGYTF. The CDR3, as DNA: TGTGCCAGCAGTTTAGGGACAGGGGTTGGCTACACCTTC.